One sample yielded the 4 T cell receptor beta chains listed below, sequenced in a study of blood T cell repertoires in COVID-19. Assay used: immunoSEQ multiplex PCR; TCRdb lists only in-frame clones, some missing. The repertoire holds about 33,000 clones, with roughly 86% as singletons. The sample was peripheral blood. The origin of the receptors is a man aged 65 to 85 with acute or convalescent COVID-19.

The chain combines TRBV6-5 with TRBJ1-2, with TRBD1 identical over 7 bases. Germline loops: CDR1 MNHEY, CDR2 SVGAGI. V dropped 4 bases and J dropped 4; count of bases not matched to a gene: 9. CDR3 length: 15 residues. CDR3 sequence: CASSFSTGRAYGYTF. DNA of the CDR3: TGTGCCAGCAGTTTTTCGACAGGGCGGGCCTATGGCTACACCTTC.

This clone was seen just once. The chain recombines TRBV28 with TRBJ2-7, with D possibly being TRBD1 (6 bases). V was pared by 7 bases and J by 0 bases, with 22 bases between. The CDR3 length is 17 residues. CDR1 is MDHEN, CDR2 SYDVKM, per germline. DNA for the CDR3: TGTGCCAGCACTAGCCTCCGGACAGACCGATCCTCCTACGAGCAGTACTTC. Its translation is CASTSLRTDRSSYEQYF.

The CDR3 here is CASSLAEGPYEQYF. The CDR3 DNA sequence: TGTGCCAGCAGCTTGGCCGAGGGCCCCTACGAGCAGTACTTC. This chain uses TRBV5-5 with TRBJ2-7; weak D call: TRBD2 (5 bases). CDR3 length: 14 residues. Germline V CDR1 and CDR2: SGHKS, YYEKEE (reference sequence). V lost 0 bases and J 2 bases, leaving 9 bases between the germline ends.

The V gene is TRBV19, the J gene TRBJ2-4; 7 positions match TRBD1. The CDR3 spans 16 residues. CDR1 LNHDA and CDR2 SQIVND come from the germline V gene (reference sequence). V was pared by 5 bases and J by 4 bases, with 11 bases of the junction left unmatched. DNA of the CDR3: TGTGCCAGTAGTCCCGGGACAGAAAGACATAAAAACATTCAGTACTTC. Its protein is CASSPGTERHKNIQYF.